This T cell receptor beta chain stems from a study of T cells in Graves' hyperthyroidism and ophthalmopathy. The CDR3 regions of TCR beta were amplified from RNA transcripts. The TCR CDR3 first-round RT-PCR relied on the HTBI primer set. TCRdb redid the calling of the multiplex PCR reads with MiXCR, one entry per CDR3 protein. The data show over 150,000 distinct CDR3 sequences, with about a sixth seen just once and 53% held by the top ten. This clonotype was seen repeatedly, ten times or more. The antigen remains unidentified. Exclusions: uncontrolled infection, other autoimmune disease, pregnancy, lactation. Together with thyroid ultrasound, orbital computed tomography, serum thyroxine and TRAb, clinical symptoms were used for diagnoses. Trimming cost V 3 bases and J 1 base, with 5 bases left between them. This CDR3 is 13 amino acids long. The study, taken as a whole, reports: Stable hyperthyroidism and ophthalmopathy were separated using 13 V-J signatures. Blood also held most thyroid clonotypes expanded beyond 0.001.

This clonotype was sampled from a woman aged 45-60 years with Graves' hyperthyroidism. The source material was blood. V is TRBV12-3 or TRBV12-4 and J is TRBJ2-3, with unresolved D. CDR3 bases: TGTGCCAGCAGTTTTTCCCGCACAGATACGCAGTATTTT. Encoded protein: CASSFSRTDTQYF.